This T cell receptor beta chain was identified during a study of OX40 agonist ivuxolimab in advanced cancers. Study context: Hepatocellular carcinoma, melanoma, renal cell or head and neck cancer affected the dose-escalation patients. Findings of the study overall: Among the lowest peripheral clonal expansion occurred in 0.1-3.0 mg/kg partial responders. Relative to CD4+ cells, CD8+ T cells on average had more expanded clones.

The table came from immunoSEQ multiplex PCR; TCRdb's copy has only in-frame clones and leaves some out. The data hold about 79,000 clones, with 80% to 90% observed a single time. With V trimmed by 3 bases and J by 5 bases, 7 bases remained unmatched. The CDR3 covers 14 residues. Per the germline V gene, CDR1 is SGHNT and CDR2 is YYREEE (reference sequence). About this clone itself: The target antigen is unknown.

This chain links TRBV5-4 with TRBJ1-1, with 7 nucleotides matching TRBD1. The clonotype was recovered from an adult with an advanced solid tumor such as melanoma, head and neck, liver or kidney cancer. Specimen: CD4+ or CD8+ T cells sorted from blood, collected in a trial of the OX40 agonist ivuxolimab. CDR3 DNA: TGTGCCAGCAGCTCCACGGACAGGAGTACTGAAGCTTTCTTT. Its protein product is CASSSTDRSTEAFF.